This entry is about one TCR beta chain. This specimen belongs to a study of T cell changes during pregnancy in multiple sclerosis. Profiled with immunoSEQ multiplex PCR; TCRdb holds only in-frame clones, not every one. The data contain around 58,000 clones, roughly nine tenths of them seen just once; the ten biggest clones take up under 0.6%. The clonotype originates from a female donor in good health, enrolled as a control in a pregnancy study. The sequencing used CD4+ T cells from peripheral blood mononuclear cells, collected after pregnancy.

The CDR3 sequence is CASSQGDRHNEQFF. The CDR3 DNA reads as TGCGCCAGCAGCCAAGGGGACAGGCACAATGAGCAGTTCTTC. This chain connects TRBV4-3 to TRBJ2-1, with 8 bases aligning to TRBD1. The CDR3 length is 14 residues. The germline V gene has CDR1 LGHNA and CDR2 YSLEER. V trimming: 1 base; J trimming: 5 bases; junction bases outside the gene matches: 1.